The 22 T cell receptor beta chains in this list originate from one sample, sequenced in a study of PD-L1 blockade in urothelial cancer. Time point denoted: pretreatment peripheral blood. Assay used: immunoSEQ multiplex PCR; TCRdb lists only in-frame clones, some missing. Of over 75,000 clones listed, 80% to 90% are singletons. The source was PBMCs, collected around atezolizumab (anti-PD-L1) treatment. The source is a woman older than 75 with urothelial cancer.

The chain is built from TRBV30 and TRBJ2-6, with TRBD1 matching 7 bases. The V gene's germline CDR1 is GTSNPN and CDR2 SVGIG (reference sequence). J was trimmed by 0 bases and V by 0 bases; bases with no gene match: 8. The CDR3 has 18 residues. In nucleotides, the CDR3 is TGTGCCTGGAGTGTGGGGACAGCCCTTAGCTCTGGGGCCAACGTCCTGACTTTC. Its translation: CAWSVGTALSSGANVLTF.

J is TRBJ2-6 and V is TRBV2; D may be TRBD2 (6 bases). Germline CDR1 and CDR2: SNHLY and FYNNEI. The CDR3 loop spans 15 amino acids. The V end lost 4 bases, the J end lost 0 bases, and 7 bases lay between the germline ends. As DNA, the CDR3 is TGTGCCAGCAGTGTCGGGAGCTCTGGGGCCAACGTCCTGACTTTC. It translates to CASSVGSSGANVLTF.

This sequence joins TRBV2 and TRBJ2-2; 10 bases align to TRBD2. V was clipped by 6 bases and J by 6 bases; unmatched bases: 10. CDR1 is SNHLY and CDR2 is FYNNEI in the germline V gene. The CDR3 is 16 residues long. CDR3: CASRLLSGRASGELFF. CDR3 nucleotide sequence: TGTGCCAGCAGGCTATTAAGCGGGAGGGCTTCCGGGGAGCTGTTTTTT.

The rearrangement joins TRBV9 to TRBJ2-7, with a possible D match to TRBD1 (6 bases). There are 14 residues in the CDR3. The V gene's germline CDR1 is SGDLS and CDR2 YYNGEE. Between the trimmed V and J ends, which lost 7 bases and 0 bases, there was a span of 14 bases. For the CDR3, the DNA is TGTGCCAGCGGCCGGGACATAACCTCCTACGAGCAGTACTTC. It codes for CASGRDITSYEQYF.

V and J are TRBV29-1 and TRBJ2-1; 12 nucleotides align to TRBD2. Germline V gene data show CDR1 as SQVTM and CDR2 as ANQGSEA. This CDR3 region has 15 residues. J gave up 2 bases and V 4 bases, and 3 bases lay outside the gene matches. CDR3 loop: CSVGTSGNTYNEQFF. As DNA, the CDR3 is TGCAGCGTTGGGACTAGCGGGAACACCTACAATGAGCAGTTCTTC.

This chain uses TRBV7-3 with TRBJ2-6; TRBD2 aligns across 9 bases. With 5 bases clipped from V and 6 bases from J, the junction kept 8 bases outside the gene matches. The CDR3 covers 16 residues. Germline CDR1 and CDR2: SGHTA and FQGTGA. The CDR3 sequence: CASSPGGGREANVLTF. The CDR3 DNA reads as TGTGCCAGCAGCCCCGGAGGCGGGAGGGAGGCCAACGTCCTGACTTTC.

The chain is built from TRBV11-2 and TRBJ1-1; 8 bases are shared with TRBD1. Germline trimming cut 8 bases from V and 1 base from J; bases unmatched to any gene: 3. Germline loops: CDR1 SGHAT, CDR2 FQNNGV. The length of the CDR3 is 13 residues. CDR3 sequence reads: CASRRGQNTEAFF. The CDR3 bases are TGTGCCAGCCGCAGGGGGCAGAACACTGAAGCTTTCTTT.

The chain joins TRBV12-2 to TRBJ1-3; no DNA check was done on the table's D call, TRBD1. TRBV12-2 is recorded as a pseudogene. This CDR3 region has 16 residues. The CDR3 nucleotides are TGTGCAAGTCGCGTAACCGCACAGGGGACTGGAAACACCATATATTTT. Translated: CASRVTAQGTGNTIYF.

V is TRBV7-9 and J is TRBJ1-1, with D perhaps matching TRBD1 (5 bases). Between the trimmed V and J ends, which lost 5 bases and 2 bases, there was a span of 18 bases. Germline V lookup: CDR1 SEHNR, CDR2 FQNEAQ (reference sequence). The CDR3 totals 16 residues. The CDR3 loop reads CASSPRGGGDNTEAFF. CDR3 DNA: TGTGCCAGCAGCCCCCGAGGAGGAGGGGACAACACTGAAGCTTTCTTT.

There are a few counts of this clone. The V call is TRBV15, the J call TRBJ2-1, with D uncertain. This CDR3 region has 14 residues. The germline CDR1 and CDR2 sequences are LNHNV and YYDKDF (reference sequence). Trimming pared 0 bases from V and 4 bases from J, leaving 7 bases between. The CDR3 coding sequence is TGTGCCACCAGCAGAGATGAGTCTTACAATGAGCAGTTCTTC. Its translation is CATSRDESYNEQFF.

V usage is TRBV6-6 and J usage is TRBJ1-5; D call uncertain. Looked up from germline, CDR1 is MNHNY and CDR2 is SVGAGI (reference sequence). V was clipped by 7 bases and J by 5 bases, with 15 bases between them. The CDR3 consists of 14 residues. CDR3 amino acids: CASTPARADQPQHF. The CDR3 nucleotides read TGTGCCAGCACCCCAGCGAGGGCAGATCAGCCCCAGCATTTT.

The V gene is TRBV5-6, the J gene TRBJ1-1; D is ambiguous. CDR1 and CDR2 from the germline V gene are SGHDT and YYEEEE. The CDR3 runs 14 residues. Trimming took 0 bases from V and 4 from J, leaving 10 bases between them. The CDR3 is CASSLGLPSTEAFF. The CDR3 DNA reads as TGTGCCAGCAGCTTGGGCCTTCCGAGCACTGAAGCTTTCTTT.

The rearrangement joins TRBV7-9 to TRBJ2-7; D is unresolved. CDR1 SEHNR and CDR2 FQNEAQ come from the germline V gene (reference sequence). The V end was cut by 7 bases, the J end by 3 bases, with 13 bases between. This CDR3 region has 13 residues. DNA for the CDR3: TGTGCCAGCACGCGTCTCTCGTACTACGAGCAGTACTTC. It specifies CASTRLSYYEQYF.

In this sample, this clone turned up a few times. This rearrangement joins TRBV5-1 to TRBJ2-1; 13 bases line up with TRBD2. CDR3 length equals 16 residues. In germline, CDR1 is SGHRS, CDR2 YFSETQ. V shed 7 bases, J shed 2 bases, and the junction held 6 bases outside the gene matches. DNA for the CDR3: TGCGCCAGCCAACTAGCGGGAGGGCCCCCCTACAATGAGCAGTTCTTC. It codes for CASQLAGGPPYNEQFF.

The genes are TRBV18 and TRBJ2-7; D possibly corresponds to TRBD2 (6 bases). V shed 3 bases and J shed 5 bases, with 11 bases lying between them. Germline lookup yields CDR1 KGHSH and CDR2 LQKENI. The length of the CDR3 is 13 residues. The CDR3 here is CASSPSGRNEQYF. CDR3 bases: TGTGCCAGCTCACCCTCAGGGAGGAACGAGCAGTACTTC.

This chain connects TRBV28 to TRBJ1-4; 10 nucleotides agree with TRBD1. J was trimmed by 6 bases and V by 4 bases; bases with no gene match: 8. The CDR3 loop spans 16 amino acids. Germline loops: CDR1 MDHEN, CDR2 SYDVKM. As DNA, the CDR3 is TGTGCCAGCAGTTCAGGCCCCGGGACAGGGGATGAAAAACTGTTTTTT. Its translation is CASSSGPGTGDEKLFF.

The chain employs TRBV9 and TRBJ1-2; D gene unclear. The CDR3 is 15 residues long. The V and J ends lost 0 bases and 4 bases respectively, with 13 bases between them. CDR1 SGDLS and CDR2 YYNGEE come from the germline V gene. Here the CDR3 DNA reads TGTGCCAGCAGCGTAGAGGCAGAGGGTGGCTATGGCTACACCTTC. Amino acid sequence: CASSVEAEGGYGYTF. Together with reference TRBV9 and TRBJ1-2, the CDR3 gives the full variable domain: DSGVTQTPKHLITATGQRVTLRCSPRSGDLSVYWYQQSLDQGLQFLIQYYNGEERAKGNILERFSAQQFPDLHSELNLSSLELGDSALYFCASSVEAEGGYGYTFGSGTRLTVV.

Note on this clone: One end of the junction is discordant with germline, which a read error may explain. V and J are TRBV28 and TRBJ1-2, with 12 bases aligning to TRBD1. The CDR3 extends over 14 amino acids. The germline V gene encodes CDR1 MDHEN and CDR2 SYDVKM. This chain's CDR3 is CASSAGTGGAPENF. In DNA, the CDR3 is TGTGCCAGCAGTGCGGGGACAGGGGGCGCTCCCGAAAATTTC.

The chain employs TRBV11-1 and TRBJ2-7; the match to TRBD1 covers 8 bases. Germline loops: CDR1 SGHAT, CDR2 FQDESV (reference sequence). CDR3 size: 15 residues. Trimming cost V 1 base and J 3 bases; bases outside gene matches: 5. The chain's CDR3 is CASSLEGQALYEQYF. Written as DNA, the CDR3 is TGTGCCAGCAGCTTAGAGGGACAGGCCCTCTACGAGCAGTACTTC.

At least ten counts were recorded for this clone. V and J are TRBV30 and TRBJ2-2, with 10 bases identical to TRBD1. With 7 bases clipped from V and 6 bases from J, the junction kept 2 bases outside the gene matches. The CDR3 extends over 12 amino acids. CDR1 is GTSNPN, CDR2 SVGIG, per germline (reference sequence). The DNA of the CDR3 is TGTGCCTCGGGACAGGGGCCCGGGGAGCTGTTTTTT. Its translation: CASGQGPGELFF.

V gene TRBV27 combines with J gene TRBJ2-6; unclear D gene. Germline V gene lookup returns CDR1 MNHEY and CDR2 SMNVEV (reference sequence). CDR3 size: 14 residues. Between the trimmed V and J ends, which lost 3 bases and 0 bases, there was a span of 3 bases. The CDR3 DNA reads TGTGCCAGCAGTTTCCTCTCTGGGGCCAACGTCCTGACTTTC. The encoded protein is CASSFLSGANVLTF.

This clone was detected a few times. The CDR3 nucleotides are TGTGCCAGCAGCACGATTTTCGACAGAGCCTACGAGCAGTACTTC. Amino acid sequence: CASSTIFDRAYEQYF. The chain carries TRBV28 and TRBJ2-7; the D gene is possibly TRBD1 (5 bases). Trimming took off 6 bases at V and 2 bases at J, with 17 bases between the two ends. CDR3 length: 15 amino acids. CDR1 MDHEN and CDR2 SYDVKM come from the germline V gene.